The 17 T cell receptor beta chains in this list originate from one sample, sequenced in a study of OX40 agonist ivuxolimab in advanced cancers. TCRdb's table, derived via immunoSEQ multiplex PCR, lists solely in-frame clones and lacks some. This sample has some 52,000 clones, with 94% found just once. Sequencing was performed on CD4+ or CD8+ T cells sorted from blood, taken in a trial of the OX40 agonist ivuxolimab. These receptors originate from an adult with an advanced solid tumor such as melanoma, head and neck, liver or kidney cancer.

The chain links TRBV7-9 to TRBJ1-1; D is possibly TRBD1 (5 bases). This CDR3 is built from 16 residues. The germline V gene encodes CDR1 SEHNR and CDR2 FQNEAQ (reference sequence). Trimming shortened V by 5 bases and J by 4 bases, and 20 bases separated the two germline ends. CDR3 DNA: TGTGCCAGCAGCCCCAGACAGTCATCTGGGACCACTGAAGCTTTCTTT. This codes for CASSPRQSSGTTEAFF.

The rearrangement uses TRBV2 and TRBJ1-3; TRBD1 matches 7 bases. Unmatched junction bases numbered 4, after V lost 6 bases and J lost 2 bases. Germline V CDR1 and CDR2: SNHLY, FYNNEI. This CDR3 comprises 14 residues. CDR3 in DNA: TGTGCCAGCAGCGAGACAGGGCCTGGAAACACCATATATTTT. Its protein product is CASSETGPGNTIYF.

The rearrangement links TRBV4-1 to TRBJ2-1, with 8 bases identical to TRBD1. Germline assignment: CDR1 MGHRA and CDR2 YSYEKL. V trimming: 0 bases; J trimming: 8 bases; junction bases outside the gene matches: 6. The CDR3 sequence is 15 residues long. CDR3 sequence: CASSQEDREYDEQFF. The CDR3 DNA reads TGCGCCAGCAGCCAAGAGGACAGGGAGTATGATGAGCAGTTCTTC.

The CDR3 is CASAERGSYNEQFF. The DNA for the CDR3 is TGTGCCAGCGCAGAGAGGGGCTCCTACAATGAGCAGTTCTTC. The chain links TRBV27 to TRBJ2-1; D possibly matches TRBD1 or TRBD2 (5 bases each). From germline, CDR1 is MNHEY and CDR2 SMNVEV (reference sequence). This CDR3 region has 14 residues. V was clipped by 8 bases and J by 0 bases, with 11 bases between them.

The rearrangement joins TRBV7-9 to TRBJ1-2, with D hard to call. Germline-derived CDR1 and CDR2 are SEHNR and FQNEAQ (reference sequence). V lost 3 bases and J lost 8, with 7 bases in between. The CDR3 contains 11 residues. The CDR3 sequence is CASSFNLGYTF. The CDR3 bases are TGTGCCAGCAGCTTTAATCTGGGCTACACCTTC.

This chain uses TRBV6-5 with TRBJ2-1, with D unclear. Trimming took off 5 bases at V and 3 bases at J, with 11 bases between the two ends. Germline values: CDR1 MNHEY, CDR2 SVGAGI. This CDR3 comprises 14 residues. The CDR3: CASSPDRYYNEQFF. As DNA, the CDR3 is TGTGCCAGCAGTCCGGACCGTTACTACAATGAGCAGTTCTTC.

This clone was recorded only once. This chain joins TRBV29-1 and TRBJ2-5; 10 positions match TRBD2. The V segment lost 4 bases and the J segment 7 bases; nucleotides outside the gene matches: 12. The germline gives CDR1 SQVTM, CDR2 ANQGSEA. The CDR3 extends over 15 amino acids. CDR3 residues: CSVVGSGGGPGTQYF. CDR3 bases: TGCAGCGTTGTAGGAAGCGGGGGGGGCCCTGGGACCCAGTACTTC.

This chain joins TRBV15 and TRBJ2-1; possibly TRBD2 for D (6 bases). Trimming stripped 0 bases from V and 9 bases from J, with 6 bases between. Germline V gene sequence: CDR1 LNHNV, CDR2 YYDKDF (reference sequence). CDR3 length: 12 amino acids. CDR3 DNA sequence: TGTGCCACCAGCAGAGAAGCGGGTGAGCAGTTCTTC. This encodes CATSREAGEQFF.

The V gene is TRBV4-1, the J gene TRBJ2-2, with 7 bases identical to TRBD1. V dropped 5 bases and J dropped 6; count of bases not matched to a gene: 6. CDR3 size: 14 residues. Germline V gene data show CDR1 as MGHRA and CDR2 as YSYEKL. Here the CDR3 reads CASSRGTAPGELFF. DNA for the CDR3: TGCGCCAGCAGCAGGGGGACAGCCCCCGGGGAGCTGTTTTTT.

J is TRBJ2-1 and V is TRBV6-1; tentatively, D is TRBD2 (6 bases). The CDR3 spans 14 residues. The V gene's germline CDR1 is MNHNS and CDR2 SASEGT. The V gene lost 6 bases and the J gene lost 1 base, with 10 bases spanning the gap. CDR3 protein: CASRISGSYNEQFF. The CDR3 nucleotides read TGTGCCAGCAGGATTAGCGGATCCTACAATGAGCAGTTCTTC.

CDR3 DNA sequence: TGTGCCAGCAGCCCGGGGACTTTCCCTAATGAAAAACTGTTTTTT. This encodes CASSPGTFPNEKLFF. The genes are TRBV9 and TRBJ1-4; maybe TRBD1 (5 bases). The CDR3 has 15 amino acids. V lost 4 bases and J lost 3, with 13 bases in between. Germline CDR1 SGDLS, CDR2 YYNGEE.

The chain links TRBV28 to TRBJ2-3, with D tentatively TRBD1 or TRBD2 (5 bases each). The CDR3 consists of 14 residues. Trimming took off 2 bases at V and 4 bases at J, with 10 bases between the two ends. Germline V gives CDR1 MDHEN, CDR2 SYDVKM. The CDR3 here is CASSLDRDPDTQYF. The CDR3 DNA reads as TGTGCCAGCAGTTTAGATAGGGACCCAGATACGCAGTATTTT.

V gene TRBV28 combines with J gene TRBJ1-1, with 9 bases aligning to TRBD1. The CDR3 is 15 residues long. Germline CDR1 and CDR2: MDHEN and SYDVKM. V dropped 8 bases and J dropped 7; count of bases not matched to a gene: 14. This CDR3 is CASLPRDRVTYEAFF. The CDR3 region has the DNA TGTGCCAGCTTACCCCGGGACAGGGTCACCTATGAAGCTTTCTTT.

CDR3 loop: CASSNGGRYSDEQYF. DNA of the CDR3: TGTGCCAGTAGTAACGGCGGGAGGTATAGCGACGAGCAGTACTTC. The chain combines TRBV19 with TRBJ2-7, with 8 bases fitting TRBD2. J lost 5 bases, V lost 4 bases, and 10 bases had no gene match. Germline loops: CDR1 LNHDA, CDR2 SQIVND (reference sequence). CDR3 length equals 15 residues.

This clone was seen just once. The chain has TRBV4-1 and TRBJ2-7; D is unresolved. The CDR3 consists of 11 residues. CDR1 and CDR2 (germline): MGHRA, YSYEKL. With 3 bases removed from V and 3 bases from J, the gap between germline ends came to 3 bases. CDR3 sequence: CASSHSYEQYF. CDR3 in DNA: TGCGCCAGCAGCCACAGCTACGAGCAGTACTTC.

The rearrangement uses TRBV19 and TRBJ2-7; 7 nucleotides align to TRBD1. Trimming at V came to 4 bases and at J to 6 bases, leaving 15 bases not matched to a gene. Germline loops: CDR1 LNHDA, CDR2 SQIVND (reference sequence). CDR3 length: 16 residues. DNA for the CDR3: TGTGCCAGTAGTACTGGAATAAGGGGGCCCCTTCTCGAGCAGTACTTC. Protein sequence: CASSTGIRGPLLEQYF.

This clone was found once. The chain is built from TRBV29-1 and TRBJ2-5, with D possibly TRBD2 on 7 matching bases. Germline lookup yields CDR1 SQVTM and CDR2 ANQGSEA. The CDR3 totals 17 residues. V dropped 6 bases and J dropped 1 base, with 24 bases sitting between them. The CDR3 region is CSVIPFLGGVFQETQYF. The DNA for the CDR3 is TGCAGCGTCATCCCCTTTTTAGGGGGGGTTTTCCAAGAGACCCAGTACTTC.